This record looks at one T cell receptor (beta chain) sequence and its context. Its specificity is unknown. The junction had 9 bases not matched to a gene; V was cut back by 5 bases and J by 1 base. CDR1 is SGHVS and CDR2 is FNYEAQ in the germline V gene. This CDR3 spans 16 amino acids. This sample was taken from a study of cytomegalovirus exposure and HLA in healthy donors. General study results and limits: High sensitivity and specificity were reportedly achieved when the classifier diagnosed cytomegalovirus status. A previous analysis found most TCR beta V segments productive roughly 87% or roughly 30% of the time.

The PCR was carried out with 60 Vbeta primers and 13 Jbeta primers. TCRdb keeps only in-frame clones here, not all; method: immunoSEQ multiplex PCR. The sample gives roughly 130,000 clones, roughly 78% of which show up once; 3% to 3.5% is in the top ten. The sequence was obtained from a male donor in good health and CMV-seronegative. The rearrangement joins TRBV7-6 to TRBJ2-5; 8 bases align to TRBD1. Sequencing was performed on PBMCs. CDR3 sequence reads: CASSPNGQGAQETQYF. CDR3 nucleotides: TGTGCCAGCAGCCCCAATGGACAGGGCGCCCAAGAGACCCAGTACTTC.